This T cell receptor (beta chain) was obtained from a study of blood T cell repertoires in COVID-19. Overall study context: The cDNA or gDNA used as material had been derived from T cells, B-cell-depleted T cells, or PBMCs.

Repertoires were generated with immunoSEQ multiplex PCR, while TCRdb's copy carries only in-frame clones and drops some. In the table there are approximately 300,000 clones, 90% of which are singletons. Trimming removed 6 bases from V and 8 bases from J; junction bases left unmatched: 8. The CDR3 is 14 amino acids. The germline V gene has CDR1 MNHNY and CDR2 SVGAGI (reference sequence). This chain links TRBV6-6 with TRBJ2-2; TRBD2 matches at 8 bases. This receptor was taken from a woman in her twenties or thirties with COVID-19, enrolled during active disease. The sequenced material came from peripheral blood. The CDR3 DNA is TGTGCCAGCAGGCTTAGCGGGGCCCTGGGGGAGCTGTTTTTT. Residues: CASRLSGALGELFF.